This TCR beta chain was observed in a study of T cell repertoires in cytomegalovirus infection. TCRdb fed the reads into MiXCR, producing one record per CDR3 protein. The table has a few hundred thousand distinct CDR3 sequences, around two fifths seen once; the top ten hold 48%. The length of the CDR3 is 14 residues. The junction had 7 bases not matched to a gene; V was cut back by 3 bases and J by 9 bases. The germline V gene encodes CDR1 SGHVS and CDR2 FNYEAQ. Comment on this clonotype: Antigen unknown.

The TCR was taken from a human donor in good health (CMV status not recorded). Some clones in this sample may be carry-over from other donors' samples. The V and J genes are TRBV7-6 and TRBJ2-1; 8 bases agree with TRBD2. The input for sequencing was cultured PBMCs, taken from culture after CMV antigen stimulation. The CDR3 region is CASSFLTSALEQFF. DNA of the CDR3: TGTGCCAGCAGCTTCCTGACTAGCGCGCTTGAGCAGTTCTTC.